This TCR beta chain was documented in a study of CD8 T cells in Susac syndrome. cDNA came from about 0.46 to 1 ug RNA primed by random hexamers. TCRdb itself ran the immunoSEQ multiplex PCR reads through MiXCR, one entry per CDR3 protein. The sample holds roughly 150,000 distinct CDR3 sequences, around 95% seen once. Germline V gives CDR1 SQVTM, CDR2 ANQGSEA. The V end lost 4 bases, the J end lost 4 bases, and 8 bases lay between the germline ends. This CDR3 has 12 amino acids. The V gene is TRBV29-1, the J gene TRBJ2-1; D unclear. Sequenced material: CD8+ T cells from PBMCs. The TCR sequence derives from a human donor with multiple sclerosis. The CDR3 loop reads CSVARIYNEQFF. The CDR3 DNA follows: TGCAGCGTTGCGCGGATTTACAATGAGCAGTTCTTC.